This T cell receptor beta chain was sequenced during a study of cytomegalovirus exposure and HLA in healthy donors. In the study overall: The Caucasian-associated ancestry cluster contained about four fifths of the roughly 400 genotyped donors. Study-level results: Researchers reported in a later analysis that common viral pathogens appeared linked to several top clusters. Most CMV-associated TCR beta chains were later found to appear HLA-restricted.

Healthy individuals who donated bone marrow served as the donors. Concerning this clone: The antigen is not known.

The PCR made use of 60 Vbeta and 13 Jbeta primers. Here immunoSEQ multiplex PCR was the method, and the copy in TCRdb shows in-frame clones only, minus some. The table lists over 100,000 clones, 75% to 90% of them singletons. This receptor was obtained from a man aged 35-49 years in good health and CMV-seronegative. The sequenced material came from PBMCs.

CDR3 sequence (DNA): TGTGCCAGCAGCTTGGTACGAGGGGGCTACACCTTC. Translated: CASSLVRGGYTF. The V gene is TRBV5-4, the J gene TRBJ1-2, with D unresolved. The CDR3 extends over 12 amino acids. Germline loops: CDR1 SGHNT, CDR2 YYREEE (reference sequence). V was clipped by 0 bases and J by 8 bases, with 8 bases between them.